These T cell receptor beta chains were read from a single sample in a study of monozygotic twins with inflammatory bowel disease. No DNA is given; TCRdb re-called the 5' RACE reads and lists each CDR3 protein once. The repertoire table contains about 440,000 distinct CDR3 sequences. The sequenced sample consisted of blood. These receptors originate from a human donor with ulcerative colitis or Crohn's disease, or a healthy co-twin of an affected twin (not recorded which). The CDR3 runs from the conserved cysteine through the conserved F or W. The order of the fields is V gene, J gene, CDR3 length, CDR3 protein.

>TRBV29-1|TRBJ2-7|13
CSVSGTVPYEQYF
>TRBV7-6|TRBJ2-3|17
CASSSKIPGGPGDTQYF
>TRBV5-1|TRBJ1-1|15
CASSLARGEFAEAFF
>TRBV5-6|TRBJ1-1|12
CATSRGEREAFF
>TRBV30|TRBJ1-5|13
CAWSRGMYQPQHF
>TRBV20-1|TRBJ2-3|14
CSASNRGSTDAQYF
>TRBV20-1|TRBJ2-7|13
CSAPGTGRDKQYF
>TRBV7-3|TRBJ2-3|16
CASSPERGLSTDTQYF
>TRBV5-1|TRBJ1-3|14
CASSGDSFGNTIYF
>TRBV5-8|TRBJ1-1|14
CASSFVQGNTEAFF
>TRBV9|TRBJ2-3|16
CASSTGLAGAGDTQYF
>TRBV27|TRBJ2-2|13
CASSSQGYGELFF
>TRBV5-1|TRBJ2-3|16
CASSSRGAPPRDTQYF
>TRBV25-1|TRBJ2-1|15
CASSGGEYSYNEQFF
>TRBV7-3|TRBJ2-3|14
CASSLGTPPDTQYF
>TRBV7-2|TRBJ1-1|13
CASSAHRGTEAFF
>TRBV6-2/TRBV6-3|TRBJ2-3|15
CASSPWAADTDTQYF
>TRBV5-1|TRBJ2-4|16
CASSSGQGLAKNIQYF
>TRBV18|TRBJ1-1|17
CASSPQEALFEDTEAFF
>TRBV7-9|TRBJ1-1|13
CASSLEGGKEAFF
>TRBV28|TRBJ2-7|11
CGTAGAYEQYF
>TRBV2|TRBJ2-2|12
CAGREFHGELFF
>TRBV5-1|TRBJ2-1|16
CASSLGLAGVYNEQFF
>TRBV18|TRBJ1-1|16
CASSATGIRGDTEAFF
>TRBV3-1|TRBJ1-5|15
CASSLGLRSNQPQHF
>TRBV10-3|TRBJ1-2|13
CAIARQREDGYTF
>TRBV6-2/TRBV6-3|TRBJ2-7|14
CASRLAGAYYEQYF
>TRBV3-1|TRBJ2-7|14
CASSLTAGGYEQYF
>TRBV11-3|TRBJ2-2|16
CASSLAVPENTGELFF
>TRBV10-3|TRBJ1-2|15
CAISDRQTGGYGYTF
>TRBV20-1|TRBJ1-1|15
CSARDQGTMNTEAFF
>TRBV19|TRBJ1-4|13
CASSIREIEKLFF
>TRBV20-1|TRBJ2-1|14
CSARARVPYNEQFF
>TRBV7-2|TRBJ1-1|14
CASSSRGMNTEAFF
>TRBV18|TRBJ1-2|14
CASSPGASEYGYTF
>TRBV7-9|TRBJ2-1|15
CATLGLAVSVSEQFF
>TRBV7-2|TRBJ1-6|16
CASSLVGGQGASPLHF
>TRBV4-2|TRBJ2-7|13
CASSQVGTHEQYF
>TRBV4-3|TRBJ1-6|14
CASSQRQTNSPLHF
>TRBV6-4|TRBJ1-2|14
CASSSGQGGYGYTF
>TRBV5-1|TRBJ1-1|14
CASSKGGGAPEAFF
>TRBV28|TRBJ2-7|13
CATRGGFSYEQYF
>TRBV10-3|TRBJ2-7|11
CAISDGDAGYF
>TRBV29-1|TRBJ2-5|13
CSVAPAPQETQYF
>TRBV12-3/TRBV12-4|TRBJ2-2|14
CASSSGKNTGELFF
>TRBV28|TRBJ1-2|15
CASSHGTGRNYGYTF
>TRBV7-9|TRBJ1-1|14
CASGRDRVNTEAFF
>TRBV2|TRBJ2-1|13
CASSRESYNEQFF
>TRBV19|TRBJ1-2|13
CASSGTGVHGYTF